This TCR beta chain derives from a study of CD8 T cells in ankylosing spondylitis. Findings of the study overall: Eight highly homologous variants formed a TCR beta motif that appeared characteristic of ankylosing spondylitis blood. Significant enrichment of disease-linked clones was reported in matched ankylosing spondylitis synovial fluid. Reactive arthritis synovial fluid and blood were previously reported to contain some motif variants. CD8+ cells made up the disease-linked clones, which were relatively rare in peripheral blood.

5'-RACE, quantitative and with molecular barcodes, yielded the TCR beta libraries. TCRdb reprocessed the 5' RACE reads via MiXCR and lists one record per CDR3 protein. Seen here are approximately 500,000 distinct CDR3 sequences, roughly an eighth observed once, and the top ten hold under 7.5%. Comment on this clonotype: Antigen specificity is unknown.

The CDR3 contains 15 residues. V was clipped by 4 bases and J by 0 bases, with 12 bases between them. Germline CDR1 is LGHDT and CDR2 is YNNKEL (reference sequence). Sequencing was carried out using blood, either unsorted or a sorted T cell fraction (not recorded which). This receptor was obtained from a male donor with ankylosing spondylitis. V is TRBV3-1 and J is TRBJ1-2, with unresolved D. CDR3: CASSLRRSPNYGYTF. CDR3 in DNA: TGTGCCAGCAGCCTAAGGCGCAGTCCTAACTATGGCTACACCTTC.